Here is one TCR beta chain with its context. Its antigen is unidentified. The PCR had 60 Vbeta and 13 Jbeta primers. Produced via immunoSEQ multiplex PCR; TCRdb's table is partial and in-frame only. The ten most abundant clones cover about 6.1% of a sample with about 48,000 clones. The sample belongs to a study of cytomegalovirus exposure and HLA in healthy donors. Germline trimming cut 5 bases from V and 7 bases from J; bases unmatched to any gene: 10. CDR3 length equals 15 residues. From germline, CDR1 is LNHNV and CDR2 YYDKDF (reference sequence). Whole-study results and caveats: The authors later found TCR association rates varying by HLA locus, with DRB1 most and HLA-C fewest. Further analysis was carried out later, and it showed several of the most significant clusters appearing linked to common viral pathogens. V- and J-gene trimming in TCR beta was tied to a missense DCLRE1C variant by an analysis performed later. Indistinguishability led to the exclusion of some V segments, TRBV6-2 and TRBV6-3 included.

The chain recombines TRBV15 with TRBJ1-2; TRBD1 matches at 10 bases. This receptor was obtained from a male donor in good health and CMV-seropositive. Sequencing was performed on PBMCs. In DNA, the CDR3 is TGTGCCACCAGCGTAGACAGGGGGCGTCAGCGTGGCTACACCTTC. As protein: CATSVDRGRQRGYTF. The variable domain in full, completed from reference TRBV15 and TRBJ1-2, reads DAMVIQNPRYQVTQFGKPVTLSCSQTLNHNVMYWYQQKSSQAPKLLFHYYDKDFNNEADTPDNFQSRRPNTSFCFLDIRSPGLGDTAMYLCATSVDRGRQRGYTFGSGTRLTVV.